The 5 T cell receptor beta chains listed next were all sequenced from one sample in a study of OX40 agonist ivuxolimab in advanced cancers. The protocol was immunoSEQ multiplex PCR, while the TCRdb copy is restricted to in-frame clones and leaves out a portion. The data hold 30,000 to 45,000 clones, with approximately 90% observed a single time. The material was CD4+ or CD8+ T cells sorted from blood, obtained in a trial of the OX40 agonist ivuxolimab. These receptors were obtained from an adult with an advanced solid tumor such as melanoma, head and neck, liver or kidney cancer.

The rearrangement uses TRBV4-2 and TRBJ2-7, with 9 bases lining up with TRBD1. J gave up 2 bases and V 1 base, and 0 bases lay outside the gene matches. The CDR3 has 14 amino acids. The germline CDR1 and CDR2 sequences are LGHNA and YNFKEQ. The CDR3 coding sequence is TGTGCCAGCAGCCAAGGACAGGGGGCCTACGAGCAGTACTTC. Encoded protein: CASSQGQGAYEQYF.

This rearrangement joins TRBV15 to TRBJ2-7; D assignment may be TRBD1 or TRBD2 (5 bases each). The CDR3 consists of 16 residues. The germline CDR1 and CDR2 sequences are LNHNV and YYDKDF (reference sequence). Trimming left V 0 bases short and J 0 bases short, with 12 bases between. DNA for the CDR3: TGTGCCACCAGCAGAGATCGGGAAGGGGACTCCTACGAGCAGTACTTC. Translating it yields CATSRDREGDSYEQYF. Supplemented by reference TRBV15 and TRBJ2-7, the full variable domain reads DAMVIQNPRYQVTQFGKPVTLSCSQTLNHNVMYWYQQKSSQAPKLLFHYYDKDFNNEADTPDNFQSRRPNTSFCFLDIRSPGLGDTAMYLCATSRDREGDSYEQYFGPGTRLTVT.

This clone was seen just once. The J gene is TRBJ1-2, the V gene TRBV2; 12 bases map to TRBD1. Germline V gene data show CDR1 as SNHLY and CDR2 as FYNNEI. V gave up 2 bases and J gave up 8 bases; unmatched junction bases: 6. This CDR3 region has 15 residues. CDR3: CASSESGTGGDGYTF. In DNA, the CDR3 is TGTGCCAGCAGTGAATCGGGGACAGGGGGCGACGGCTACACCTTC.

This chain uses TRBV28 with TRBJ2-7; tentatively, D is TRBD1 (6 bases). V gave up 5 bases and J gave up 3 bases, with 20 bases separating them. Germline V lookup: CDR1 MDHEN, CDR2 SYDVKM. CDR3 length: 16 residues. CDR3 region: CASSLLAGVGIYEQYF. The CDR3 DNA follows: TGTGCCAGCAGTCTCCTGGCAGGGGTGGGAATCTACGAGCAGTACTTC.

The chain carries TRBV7-9 and TRBJ2-2; TRBD1 matches at 9 bases. Germline CDR1 reads SEHNR; CDR2 reads FQNEAQ (reference sequence). V gave up 5 bases and J gave up 7 bases; unmatched junction bases: 8. This CDR3 spans 15 amino acids. The CDR3 loop is CASSPGQGLIGELFF. The CDR3 nucleotides are TGTGCCAGCAGCCCTGGACAGGGGTTGATCGGGGAGCTGTTTTTT.